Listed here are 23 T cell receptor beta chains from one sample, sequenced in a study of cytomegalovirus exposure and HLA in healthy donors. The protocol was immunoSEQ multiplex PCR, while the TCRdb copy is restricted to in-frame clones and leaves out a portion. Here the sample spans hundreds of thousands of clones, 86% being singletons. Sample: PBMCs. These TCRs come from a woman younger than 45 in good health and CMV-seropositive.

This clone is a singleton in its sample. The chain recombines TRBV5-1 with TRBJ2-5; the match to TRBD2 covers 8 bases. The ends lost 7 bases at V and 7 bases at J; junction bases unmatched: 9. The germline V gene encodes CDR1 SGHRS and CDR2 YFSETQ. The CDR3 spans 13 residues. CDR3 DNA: TGCGCCAGCGGATTAGCGGGGATCGGGACCCAGTACTTC. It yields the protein CASGLAGIGTQYF.

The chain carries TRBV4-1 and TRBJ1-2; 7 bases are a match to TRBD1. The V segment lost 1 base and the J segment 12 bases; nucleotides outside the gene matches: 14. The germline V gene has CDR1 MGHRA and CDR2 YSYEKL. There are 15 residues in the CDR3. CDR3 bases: TGCGCCAGCAGCCAAGTTAAGGCAGGACAGGCGCCGGACACCTTC. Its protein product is CASSQVKAGQAPDTF.

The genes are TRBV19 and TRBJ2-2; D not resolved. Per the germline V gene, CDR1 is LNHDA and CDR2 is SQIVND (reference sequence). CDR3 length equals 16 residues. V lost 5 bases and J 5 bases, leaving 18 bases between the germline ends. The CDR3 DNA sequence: TGTGCCAGTAGTCTCCGGGTAGCCCCTGGGACCGGGGAGCTGTTTTTT. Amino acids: CASSLRVAPGTGELFF.

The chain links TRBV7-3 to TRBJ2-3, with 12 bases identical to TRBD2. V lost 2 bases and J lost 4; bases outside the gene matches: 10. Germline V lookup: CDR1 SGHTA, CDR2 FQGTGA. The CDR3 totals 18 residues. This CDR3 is CASSLRGQTSGSADTQYF. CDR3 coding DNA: TGTGCCAGCAGCTTACGGGGCCAGACTAGCGGGAGCGCAGATACGCAGTATTTT.

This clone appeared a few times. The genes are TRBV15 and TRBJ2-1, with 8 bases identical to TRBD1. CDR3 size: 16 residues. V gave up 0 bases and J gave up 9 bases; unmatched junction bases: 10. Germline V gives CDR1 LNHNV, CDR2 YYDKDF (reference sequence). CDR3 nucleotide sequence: TGTGCCACCAGCAGAGATATTCGTGCAGGGGGCGGTGAGCAGTTCTTC. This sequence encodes CATSRDIRAGGGEQFF.

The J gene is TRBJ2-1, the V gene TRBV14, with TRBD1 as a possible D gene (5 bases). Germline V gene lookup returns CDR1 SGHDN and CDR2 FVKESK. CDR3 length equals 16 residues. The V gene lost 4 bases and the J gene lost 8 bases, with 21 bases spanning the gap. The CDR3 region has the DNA TGTGCCAGCAGCCTGGAATTCCAGGGTTTTGAAGATGAGCAGTTCTTC. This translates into CASSLEFQGFEDEQFF.

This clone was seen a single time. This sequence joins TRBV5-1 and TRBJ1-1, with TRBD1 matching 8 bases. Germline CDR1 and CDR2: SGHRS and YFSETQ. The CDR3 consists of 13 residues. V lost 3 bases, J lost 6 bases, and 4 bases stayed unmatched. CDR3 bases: TGCGCCAGCAGCTCTCAGGGGGCTGCTGAAGCTTTCTTT. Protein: CASSSQGAAEAFF. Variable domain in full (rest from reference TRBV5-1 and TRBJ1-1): KAGVTQTPRYLIKTRGQQVTLSCSPISGHRSVSWYQQTPGQGLQFLFEYFSETQRNKGNFPGRFSGRQFSNSRSEMNVSTLELGDSALYLCASSSQGAAEAFFGQGTRLTVV.

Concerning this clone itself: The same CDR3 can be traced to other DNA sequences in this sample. Here the CDR3 DNA reads TGCGCCAGCAGCTTGGAGGCAGGTTCTGGAAACACCATATATTTT. It yields the protein CASSLEAGSGNTIYF. The chain carries TRBV5-1 and TRBJ1-3; no clear D gene. In germline, CDR1 is SGHRS, CDR2 YFSETQ. The CDR3 has 15 residues. With 0 bases removed from V and 1 base from J, the gap between germline ends came to 8 bases.

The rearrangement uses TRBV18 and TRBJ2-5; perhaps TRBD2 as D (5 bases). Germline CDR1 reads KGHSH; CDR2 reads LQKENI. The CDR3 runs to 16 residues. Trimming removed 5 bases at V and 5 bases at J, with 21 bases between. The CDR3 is CASSSRADRGGETQYF. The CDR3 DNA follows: TGTGCCAGCTCATCGAGGGCCGACCGAGGTGGGGAGACCCAGTACTTC.

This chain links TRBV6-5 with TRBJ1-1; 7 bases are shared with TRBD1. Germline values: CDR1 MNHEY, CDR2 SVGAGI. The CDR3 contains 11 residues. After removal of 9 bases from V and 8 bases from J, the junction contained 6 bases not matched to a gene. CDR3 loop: CASLDRDEAFF. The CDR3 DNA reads TGTGCCAGTTTAGACAGGGACGAAGCTTTCTTT.

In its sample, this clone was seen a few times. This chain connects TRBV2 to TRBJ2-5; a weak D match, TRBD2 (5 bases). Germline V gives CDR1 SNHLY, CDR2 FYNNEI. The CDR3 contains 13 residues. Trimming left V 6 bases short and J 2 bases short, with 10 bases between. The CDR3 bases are TGTGCCAGCAGCAAAAGGACTCAAGAGACCCAGTACTTC. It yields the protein CASSKRTQETQYF.

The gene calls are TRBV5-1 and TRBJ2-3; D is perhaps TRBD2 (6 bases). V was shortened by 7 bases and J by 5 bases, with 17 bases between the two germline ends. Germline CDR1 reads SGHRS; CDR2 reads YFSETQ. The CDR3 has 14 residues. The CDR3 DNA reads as TGCGCCAGCTTTTCCGGGACTTCAGGAGATACGCAGTATTTT. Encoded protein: CASFSGTSGDTQYF.

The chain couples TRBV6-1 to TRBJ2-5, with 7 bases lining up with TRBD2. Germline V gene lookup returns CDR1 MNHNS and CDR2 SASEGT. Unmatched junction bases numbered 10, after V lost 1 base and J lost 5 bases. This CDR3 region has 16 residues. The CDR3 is CASSEGSIAGRETQYF. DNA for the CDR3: TGTGCCAGCAGTGAAGGATCGATAGCGGGCCGGGAGACCCAGTACTTC.

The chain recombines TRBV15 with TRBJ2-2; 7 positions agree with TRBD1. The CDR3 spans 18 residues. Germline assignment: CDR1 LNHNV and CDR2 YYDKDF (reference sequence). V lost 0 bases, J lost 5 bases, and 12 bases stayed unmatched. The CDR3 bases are TGTGCCACCAGCAGAGAGGTCACGGGACAGTGGGGAACCGGGGAGCTGTTTTTT. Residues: CATSREVTGQWGTGELFF.

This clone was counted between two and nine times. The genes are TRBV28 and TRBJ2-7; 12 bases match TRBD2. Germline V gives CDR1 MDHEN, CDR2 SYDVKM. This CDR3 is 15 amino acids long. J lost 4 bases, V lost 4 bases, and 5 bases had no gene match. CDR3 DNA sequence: TGTGCCAGCAGTTCCTGGACTAGCGGGATATACGAGCAGTACTTC. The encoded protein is CASSSWTSGIYEQYF. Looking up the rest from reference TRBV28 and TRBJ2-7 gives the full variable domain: DVKVTQSSRYLVKRTGEKVFLECVQDMDHENMFWYRQDPGLGLRLIYFSYDVKMKEKGDIPEGYSVSREKKERFSLILESASTNQTSMYLCASSSWTSGIYEQYFGPGTRLTVT.

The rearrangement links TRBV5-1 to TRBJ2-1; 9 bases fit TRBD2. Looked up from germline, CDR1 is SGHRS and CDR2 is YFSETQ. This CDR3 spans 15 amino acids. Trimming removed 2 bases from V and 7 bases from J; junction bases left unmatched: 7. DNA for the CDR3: TGCGCCAGCAGCTTAAGGACTAGCGAATCTAATGAGCAGTTCTTC. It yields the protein CASSLRTSESNEQFF.

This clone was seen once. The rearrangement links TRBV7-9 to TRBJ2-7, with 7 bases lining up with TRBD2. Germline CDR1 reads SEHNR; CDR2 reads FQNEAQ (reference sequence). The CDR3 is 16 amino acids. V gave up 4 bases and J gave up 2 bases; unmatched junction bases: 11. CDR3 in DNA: TGTGCCAGCAGCTCTGGACTAGAAACAAGGACCTACGAGCAGTACTTC. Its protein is CASSSGLETRTYEQYF.

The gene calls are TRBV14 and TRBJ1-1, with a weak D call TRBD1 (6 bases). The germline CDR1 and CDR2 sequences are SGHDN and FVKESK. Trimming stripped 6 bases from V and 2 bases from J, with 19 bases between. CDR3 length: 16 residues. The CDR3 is CASSRTLDSFNTEAFF. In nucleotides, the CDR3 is TGTGCCAGCAGTCGAACCTTGGACAGTTTTAACACTGAAGCTTTCTTT.

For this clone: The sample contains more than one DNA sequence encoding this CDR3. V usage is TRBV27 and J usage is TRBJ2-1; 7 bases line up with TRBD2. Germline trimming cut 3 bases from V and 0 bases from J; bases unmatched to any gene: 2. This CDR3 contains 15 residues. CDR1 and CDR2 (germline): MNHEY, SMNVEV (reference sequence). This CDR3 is CASSFGGSSYNEQFF. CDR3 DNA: TGTGCCAGCAGTTTCGGCGGGAGCTCCTACAATGAGCAGTTCTTC.

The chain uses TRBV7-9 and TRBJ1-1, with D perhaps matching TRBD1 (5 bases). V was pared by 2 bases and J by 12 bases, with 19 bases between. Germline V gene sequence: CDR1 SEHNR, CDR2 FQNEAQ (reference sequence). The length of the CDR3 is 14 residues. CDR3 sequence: CASSLYAIGAGTFF. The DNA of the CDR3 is TGTGCCAGCAGCTTATACGCTATAGGGGCAGGGACTTTCTTT.

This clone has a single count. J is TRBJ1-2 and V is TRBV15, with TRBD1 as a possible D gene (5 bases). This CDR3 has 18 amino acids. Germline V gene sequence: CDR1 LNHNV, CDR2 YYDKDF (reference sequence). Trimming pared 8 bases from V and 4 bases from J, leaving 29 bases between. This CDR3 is CATQSVGGDRPPFYGYTF. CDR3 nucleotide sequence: TGTGCCACCCAATCGGTCGGCGGGGACCGCCCGCCGTTCTATGGCTACACCTTC.

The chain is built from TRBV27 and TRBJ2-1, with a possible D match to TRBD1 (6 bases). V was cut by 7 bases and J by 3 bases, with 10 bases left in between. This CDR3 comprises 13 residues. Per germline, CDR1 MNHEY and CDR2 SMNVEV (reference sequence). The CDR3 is CASTQGGYNEQFF. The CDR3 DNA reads TGTGCCAGCACCCAAGGGGGCTACAATGAGCAGTTCTTC.

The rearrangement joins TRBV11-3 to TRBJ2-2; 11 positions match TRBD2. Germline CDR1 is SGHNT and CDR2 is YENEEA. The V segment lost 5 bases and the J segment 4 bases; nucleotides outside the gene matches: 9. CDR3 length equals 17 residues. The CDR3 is CASSRFSGLAATGELFF. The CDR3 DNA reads TGTGCCAGCAGCCGCTTCTCGGGACTAGCGGCCACCGGGGAGCTGTTTTTT.